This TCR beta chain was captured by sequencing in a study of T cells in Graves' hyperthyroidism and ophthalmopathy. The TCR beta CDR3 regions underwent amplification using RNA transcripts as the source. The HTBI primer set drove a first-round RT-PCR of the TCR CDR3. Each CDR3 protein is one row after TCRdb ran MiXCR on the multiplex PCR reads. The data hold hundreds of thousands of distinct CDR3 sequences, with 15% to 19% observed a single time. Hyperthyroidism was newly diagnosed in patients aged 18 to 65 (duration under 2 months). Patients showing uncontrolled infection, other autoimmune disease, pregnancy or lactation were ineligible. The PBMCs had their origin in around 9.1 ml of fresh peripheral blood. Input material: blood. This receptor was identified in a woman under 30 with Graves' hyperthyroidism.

CDR3 in DNA: TGTGCCAGTAGTCCCCTCCAGCGGTACAATGAGCAGTTCTTC. This encodes CASSPLQRYNEQFF. The chain joins TRBV19 to TRBJ2-1, with a possible D match to TRBD2 (5 bases). The CDR3 covers 14 residues. CDR1 LNHDA and CDR2 SQIVND come from the germline V gene (reference sequence). Between the trimmed V and J ends, which lost 5 bases and 4 bases, there was a span of 12 bases. Filled out from reference TRBV19 and TRBJ2-1, the complete variable domain reads DGGITQSPKYLFRKEGQNVTLSCEQNLNHDAMYWYRQDPGQGLRLIYYSQIVNDFQKGDIAEGYSVSREKKESFPLTVTSAQKNPTAFYLCASSPLQRYNEQFFGPGTRLTVL.